This paragraph reports one TCR beta chain. This clonotype was picked up many times. The antigen this receptor binds is unknown. No base quality values were provided; no much bigger clone lies one nucleotide off. The data belong to a study of regulatory T cells in long-lasting Graves disease (dated by TCRdb to about 2021). About the full investigation: Antithyroid drugs had been taken for less than 3 months by newly diagnosed Graves' disease patients. Patients with persistent Graves' disease were compared with patients with newly diagnosed Graves' disease using TCR sequencing and RNA sequencing of peripheral blood. The study was registered as a clinical trial and conducted in China. A total of roughly 35 samples were covered by TCR sequencing, comprising around 13 persistent and 20 or so newly diagnosed Graves' disease patients.

The protocol used for the library was multiplex PCR. These reads were obtained on an Illumina HiSeq 4000. CDR3 regions were amplified by Arm-PCR with iRepertoire HTBI primers to construct TCR beta libraries. PCR products were gel purified before sequencing. The original pipeline was this. A total of fewer than 70 TRBV and more than twelve TRBJ segments were identified across samples and were used for gene usage analysis of CDR3 amino acid clonotypes. COPE and FqMerger were used to merge the filtered high-quality paired reads into contigs. BLAST was used to align contigs to IMGT TRBV, TRBD and TRBJ reference genes, and CDR3 was defined according to IMGT. Highly expanded clones were defined as clonotypes with a frequency above 0.1%. Shannon entropy served as the measure of repertoire diversity, while the Gini coefficient captured V-J evenness. Public clonotypes were defined as clonotypes shared by more than one individual. In TCRdb, the public reads were trimmed at Q25 with fastp and aligned with MiXCR, with productive beta chains retained. Rows with a matching CDR3 protein are joined into one entry that keeps the most common DNA and genes. The authors' filters were not applied to this entry. The sample table holds roughly 350,000 distinct CDR3 sequences, of which about 17% were seen once. The ten largest account for 20% of the sample.

The CDR3 measures 15 amino acids from cysteine to phenylalanine. The only DNA kept is the CDR3, 45 bases in frame from the first base. Trimming at the junction amounts to 4 bases on V and 7 bases on J, and the germline ends lie 14 bases apart. The CDR1 and CDR2 encoded by the germline V gene (reference sequence) are LGHDT and YNNKEL. Per the publication, the time point label means: newly diagnosed GD, antithyroid drugs for less than 3 months. For both TCR sequencing and RNA sequencing, RNA was extracted from PBMCs using TRIzol. The diagnosis of Graves' disease was made according to American Thyroid Association guidelines. Patients for the study were recruited at an endocrinology department in Xi'an, China. From each patient, around 9.3 milliliters of peripheral blood was collected into an EDTA anticoagulant tube. Ficoll Paque Plus density gradient separation was used to isolate PBMCs, and no further T cell sorting was performed. An Agilent 2100 Bioanalyzer and agarose gel were used to assess RNA quality, and a NanoDrop 2000 was used to measure RNA concentration.

Study-level results and caveats: TRBV28, TRBJ1-2 and TRBJ2-5 were preferentially used in persistent disease, while TRBV20-1 and TRBJ2-1 were favored in newly diagnosed disease. Lower TCR Shannon entropy and fewer highly expanded clones were observed in persistent Graves' disease patients than in newly diagnosed patients, which suggested clonal expansion. Only the TCR beta chain was sequenced and analyzed. The authors noted that the small sample size was a limitation that may lower accuracy. Peripheral blood alone was examined, since thyroid tissue, which constituted the primary lesion, could not be accessed. More public clonotypes were shared among persistent patients (more than 2,500) than among newly diagnosed patients (966).

This sample also appeared in a second study, on T cells in Graves' hyperthyroidism and ophthalmopathy. As the second study states: Stable Graves' hyperthyroidism was defined as the absence of progression to ophthalmopathy over 18 months of follow-up. Hyperthyroidism patients were aged 18 to 65 years and newly diagnosed, with disease duration of less than 2 months. The study excluded patients with uncontrolled infections, other autoimmune diseases, pregnancy or lactation. Clinical symptoms, serum thyroxine and TRAb, thyroid ultrasound, and orbital computed tomography formed the basis for the diagnoses. The TCR CDR3 was subjected to a first round of RT-PCR using the HTBI primer set and the Qiagen OneStep RT-PCR kit. Most expanded thyroid clonotypes (frequency above 0.001) were also detected in blood, a finding suggesting that blood repertoires may reflect thyroid immune responses. A model built on a 13 V-J signature distinguished ophthalmopathy from stable hyperthyroidism, reaching around 88% sensitivity and around 81% specificity in cross-validation and 80%/75% in testing. In validation, the model predicted progression to ophthalmopathy a median of about 5.9 months before onset, with over 60% sensitivity and 72.22% specificity. TCR V-J signatures able to tell the groups apart were searched for in a discovery cohort of more than 90 patients, of whom 43 had Graves' ophthalmopathy and around 57 had stable Graves' hyperthyroidism. Whether ophthalmopathy could be predicted prospectively was tested in an independent validation cohort made up of roughly 19 hyperthyroidism patients plus 17 patients who later progressed to ophthalmopathy. The 90 to 100 discovery patients were randomly divided into training and test sets at a 7:3 ratio. Thyroid tissue and blood T-cell repertoires from several Graves' hyperthyroidism patients were also compared in the study. Following sampling, methimazole starting at 30 mg daily was given to hyperthyroidism patients, and high-dose intravenous methylprednisolone was given to ophthalmopathy patients. A second multiplex PCR round built the libraries, followed by size selection and purification. Paired-end sequencing of the libraries was performed with 100 bp reads on an Illumina HiSeq2000. SOAPnuke was used to process the raw data, throwing out any read that contained adapters or uncalled bases, had a mean Phred below 15, or lacked an exact constant-primer or identifier match. High-quality paired reads were merged using COPE v1.2.5, and each unique nucleotide sequence was defined as a clonotype. Clonotypes were aligned to IMGT TRBV, TRBD and TRBJ reference segments using MiTCR v1.1. The analysis was restricted to V-J combinations with a frequency above 0.0001, which together covered just over 99% of the repertoires. A TCS score was defined as the ratio between F50 (clonal expansion) and ExV (chaos), using BLOSUM62-based TCRdist between CDR3 peptides within each V-J. Welch's t-statistics and random forest reduced just over 500 V-J features to roughly 13, which were used in a naive Bayes classifier (R e1071). Sample size was not statistically predetermined, and blinding of investigators to group allocation was not performed. The paper describes TCR Vbeta CDR3 sequencing of 140 or so peripheral blood samples, made up of 43 ophthalmopathy patients, over 70 hyperthyroidism patients and 17 progressor patients.

Sequencing was performed on peripheral blood mononuclear cells (PBMCs), taken at new diagnosis, from a patient treated with antithyroid drugs. This TCR was recovered from a woman younger than 30 with Graves disease. Donor details come from another sample of the same person, matched by shared clones. This chain joins TRBV3-1 to TRBJ1-6; the D gene is possibly TRBD1, with 5 bases matching. The CDR3 corresponds to CASSPETDTNSPLHF. The DNA sequence follows: TGTGCCAGCAGCCCAGAGACGGACACCAATTCACCCCTCCACTTT.